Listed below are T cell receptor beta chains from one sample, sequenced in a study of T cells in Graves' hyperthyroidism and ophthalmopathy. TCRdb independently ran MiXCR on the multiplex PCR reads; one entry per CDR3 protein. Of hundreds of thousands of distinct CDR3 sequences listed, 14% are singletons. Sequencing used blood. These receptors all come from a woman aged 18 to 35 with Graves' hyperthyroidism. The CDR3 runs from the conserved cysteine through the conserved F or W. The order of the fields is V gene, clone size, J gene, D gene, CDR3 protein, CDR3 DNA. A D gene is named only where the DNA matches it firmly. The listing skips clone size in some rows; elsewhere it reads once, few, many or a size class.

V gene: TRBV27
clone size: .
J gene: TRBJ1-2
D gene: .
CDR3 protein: CASSLRGVRGLSNYGYTF
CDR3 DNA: TGTGCCAGCAGTTTAAGAGGGGTCAGGGGTCTCTCTAACTATGGCTACACCTTC

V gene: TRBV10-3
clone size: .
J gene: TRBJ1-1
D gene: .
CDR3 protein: CAISESWDGGMNTEAFF
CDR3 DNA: TGTGCCATCAGTGAGTCGTGGGACGGGGGCATGAACACTGAAGCTTTCTTT

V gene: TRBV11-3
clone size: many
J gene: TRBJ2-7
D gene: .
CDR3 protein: CASSLGLFSYEQYF
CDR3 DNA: TGTGCCAGCAGCCTGGGACTTTTCTCCTACGAGCAGTACTTC

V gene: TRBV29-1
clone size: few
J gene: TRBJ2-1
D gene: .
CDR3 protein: CSVAPSRLYNEQFF
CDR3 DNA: TGCAGCGTTGCCCCCTCGCGATTGTACAATGAGCAGTTCTTC

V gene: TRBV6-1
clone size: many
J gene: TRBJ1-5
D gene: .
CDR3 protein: CASRERGHGNQPQHF
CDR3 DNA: TGTGCCAGCAGGGAACGGGGACACGGAAATCAGCCCCAGCATTTT

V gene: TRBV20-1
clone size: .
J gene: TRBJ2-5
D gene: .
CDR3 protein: CSADQETQYF
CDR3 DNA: TGCAGTGCGGATCAAGAGACCCAGTACTTC

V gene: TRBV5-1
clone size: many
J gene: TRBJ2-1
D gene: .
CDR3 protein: CASTGQGGRNEQFF
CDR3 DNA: TGCGCCAGCACCGGTCAGGGCGGTCGAAATGAGCAGTTCTTC

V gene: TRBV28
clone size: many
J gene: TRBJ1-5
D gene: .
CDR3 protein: CASTVGGVNQPQHF
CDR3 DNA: TGTGCCAGCACCGTCGGAGGGGTAAATCAGCCCCAGCATTTT

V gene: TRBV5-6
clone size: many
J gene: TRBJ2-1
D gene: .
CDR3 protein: CASSYTSHEQFF
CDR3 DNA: TGTGCCAGCAGCTACACTAGCCATGAGCAGTTCTTC

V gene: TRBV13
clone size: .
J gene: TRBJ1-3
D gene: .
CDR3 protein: CASSLLAVGNTIYF
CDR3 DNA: TGTGCCAGCAGCTTATTGGCGGTGGGAAACACCATATATTTT

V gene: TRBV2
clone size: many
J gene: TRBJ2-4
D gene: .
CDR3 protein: CASSEAWTGIKNIQYF
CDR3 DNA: TGTGCCAGCAGTGAAGCGTGGACTGGGATAAAAAACATTCAGTACTTC

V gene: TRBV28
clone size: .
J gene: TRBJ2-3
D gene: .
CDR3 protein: CASSPYRDISITDTQYF
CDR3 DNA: TGTGCCAGCAGTCCCTACCGGGACATATCCATCACAGATACGCAGTATTTT

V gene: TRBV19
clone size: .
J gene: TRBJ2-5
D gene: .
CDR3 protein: CASSPRGGVGETQYF
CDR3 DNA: TGTGCCAGTAGCCCCCGCGGAGGGGTAGGAGAGACCCAGTACTTC

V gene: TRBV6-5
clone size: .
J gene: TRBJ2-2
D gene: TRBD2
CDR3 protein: CASSWTSGRGPGELFF
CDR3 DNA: TGTGCCAGCAGTTGGACTAGCGGGAGGGGCCCCGGGGAGCTGTTTTTT

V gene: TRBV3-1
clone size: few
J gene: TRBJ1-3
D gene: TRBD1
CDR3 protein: CASSLNPGTGGNTIYF
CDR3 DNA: TGTGCCAGCAGCCTAAACCCCGGGACAGGGGGAAACACCATATATTTT

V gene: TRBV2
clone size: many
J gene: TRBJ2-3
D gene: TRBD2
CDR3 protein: CASVPSRGLAGKADTQYF
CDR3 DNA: TGTGCCAGCGTCCCCTCTCGAGGACTAGCGGGAAAGGCAGATACGCAGTATTTT

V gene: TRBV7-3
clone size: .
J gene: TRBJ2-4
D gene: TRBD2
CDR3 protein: CASSQPTSGRGSKNIQYF
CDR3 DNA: TGCGCCAGCAGCCAACCAACTAGCGGGAGGGGTAGCAAAAACATTCAGTACTTC

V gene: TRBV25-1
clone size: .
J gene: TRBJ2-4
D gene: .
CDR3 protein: CASSEGGGAKNIQYF
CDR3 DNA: TGTGCCAGCAGTGAGGGCGGTGGAGCCAAAAACATTCAGTACTTC

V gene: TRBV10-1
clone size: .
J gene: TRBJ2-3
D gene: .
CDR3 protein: CASSATLDTQYF
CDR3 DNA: TGCGCCAGCAGTGCAACTTTAGATACGCAGTATTTT

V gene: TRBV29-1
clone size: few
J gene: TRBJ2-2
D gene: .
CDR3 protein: CSVETSGTGELFF
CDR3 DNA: TGCAGCGTTGAAACTTCAGGAACCGGGGAGCTGTTTTTT

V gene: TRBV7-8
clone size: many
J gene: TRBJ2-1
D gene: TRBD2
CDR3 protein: CASSLEMAGGPYNEQFF
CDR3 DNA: TGTGCCAGCAGCTTAGAGATGGCGGGAGGCCCGTACAATGAGCAGTTCTTC

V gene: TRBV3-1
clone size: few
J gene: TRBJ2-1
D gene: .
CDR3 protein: CASCQGPQFGEQFF
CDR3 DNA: TGTGCCAGCTGCCAGGGACCCCAGTTCGGTGAGCAGTTCTTC

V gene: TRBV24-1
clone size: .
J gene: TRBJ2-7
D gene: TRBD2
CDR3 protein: CATSEGISGSYEQYF
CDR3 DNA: TGTGCCACCAGTGAGGGGATTAGCGGGTCCTACGAGCAGTACTTC

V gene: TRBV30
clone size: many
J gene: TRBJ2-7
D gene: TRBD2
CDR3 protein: CALRVETSGIRTTYEQYF
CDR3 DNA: TGTGCCCTCCGCGTCGAGACTAGCGGAATACGCACCACCTACGAGCAGTACTTC

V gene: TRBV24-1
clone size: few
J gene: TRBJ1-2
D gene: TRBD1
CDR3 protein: CATYGTGDGYTF
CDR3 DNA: TGTGCCACCTACGGGACAGGGGACGGCTACACCTTC

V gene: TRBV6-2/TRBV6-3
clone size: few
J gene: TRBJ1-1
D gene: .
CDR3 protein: CASSYFSLNTEAFF
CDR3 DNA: TGTGCCAGCAGTTATTTTTCCCTAAACACTGAAGCTTTCTTT

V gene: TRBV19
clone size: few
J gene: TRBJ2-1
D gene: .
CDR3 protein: CASSPSLGNEQFF
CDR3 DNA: TGTGCCAGTAGTCCTTCACTAGGGAATGAGCAGTTCTTC

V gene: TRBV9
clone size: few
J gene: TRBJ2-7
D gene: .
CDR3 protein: CASSVGSPGGGEQYF
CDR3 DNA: TGTGCCAGCAGCGTAGGGTCCCCGGGGGGCGGGGAGCAGTACTTC

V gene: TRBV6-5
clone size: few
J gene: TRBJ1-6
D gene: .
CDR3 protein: CASSYSLFLGINSPLHF
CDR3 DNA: TGTGCCAGCAGTTACTCTTTGTTTCTCGGAATTAATTCACCCCTCCACTTT

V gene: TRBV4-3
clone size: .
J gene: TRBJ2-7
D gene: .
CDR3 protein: CASSQGVGPRRYEQYF
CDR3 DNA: TGCGCCAGCAGCCAAGGAGTAGGGCCAAGAAGGTACGAGCAGTACTTC

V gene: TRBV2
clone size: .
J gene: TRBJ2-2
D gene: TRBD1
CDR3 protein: CASSDTEDRGVYLNTGELFF
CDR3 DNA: TGTGCCAGCAGTGACACCGAAGACAGGGGGGTCTACCTAAACACCGGGGAGCTGTTTTTT

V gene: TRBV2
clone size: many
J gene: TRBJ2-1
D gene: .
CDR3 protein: CASSELGSYNEQFF
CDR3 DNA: TGTGCCAGCAGTGAACTTGGATCCTACAATGAGCAGTTCTTC

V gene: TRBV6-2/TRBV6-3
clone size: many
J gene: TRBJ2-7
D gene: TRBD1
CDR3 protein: CASSYGIGTAEQYF
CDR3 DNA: TGTGCCAGCAGTTACGGCATTGGGACAGCCGAGCAGTACTTC

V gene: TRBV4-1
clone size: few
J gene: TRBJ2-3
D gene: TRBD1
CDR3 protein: CASSQSGTGFADTQYF
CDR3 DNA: TGCGCCAGCAGCCAATCCGGGACAGGGTTTGCAGATACGCAGTATTTT

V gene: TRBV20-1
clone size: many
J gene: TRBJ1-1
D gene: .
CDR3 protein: CSASLPDRNTEAFF
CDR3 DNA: TGCAGTGCTAGCCTTCCGGACAGGAACACTGAAGCTTTCTTT

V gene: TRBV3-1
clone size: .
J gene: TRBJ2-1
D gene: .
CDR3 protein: CASSPGPPPFF
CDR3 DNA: TGTGCCAGCAGCCCCGGGCCCCCACCGTTCTTC

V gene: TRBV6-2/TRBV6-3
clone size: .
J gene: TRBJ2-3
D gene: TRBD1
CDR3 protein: CASSRDRGRDTQYF
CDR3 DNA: TGTGCCAGCAGTCGGGACAGGGGGAGAGATACGCAGTATTTT

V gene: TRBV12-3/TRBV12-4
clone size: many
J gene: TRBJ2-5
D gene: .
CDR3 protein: CASNEGGETQYF
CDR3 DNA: TGTGCCAGCAACGAGGGAGGAGAGACCCAGTACTTC

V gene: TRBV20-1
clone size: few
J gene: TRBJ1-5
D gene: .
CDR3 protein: CSASLGRVNQPQHF
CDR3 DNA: TGCAGTGCTAGTCTGGGTCGGGTCAATCAGCCCCAGCATTTT

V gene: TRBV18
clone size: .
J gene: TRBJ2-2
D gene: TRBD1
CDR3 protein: CASSSRQGENTGELFF
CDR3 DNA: TGTGCCAGCTCATCTAGACAGGGGGAGAACACCGGGGAGCTGTTTTTT

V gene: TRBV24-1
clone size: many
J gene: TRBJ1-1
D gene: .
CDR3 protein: CATSDNSMNTEAFF
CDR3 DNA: TGTGCCACCAGTGACAACAGCATGAACACTGAAGCTTTCTTT

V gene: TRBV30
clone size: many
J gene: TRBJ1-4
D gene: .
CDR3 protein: CAWSSQVLEKLFF
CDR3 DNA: TGTGCCTGGAGTTCGCAGGTTCTTGAAAAACTGTTTTTT

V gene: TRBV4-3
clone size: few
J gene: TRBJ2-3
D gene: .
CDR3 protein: CASSQDRDVSDTQYF
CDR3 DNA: TGCGCCAGCAGCCAAGACAGGGATGTCTCAGATACGCAGTATTTT

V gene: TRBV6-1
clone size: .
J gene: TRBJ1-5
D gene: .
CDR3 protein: CASSQTEFRPQHF
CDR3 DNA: TGTGCCAGCAGTCAGACCGAGTTTCGGCCCCAGCATTTT

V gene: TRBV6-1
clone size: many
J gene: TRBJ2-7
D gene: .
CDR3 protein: CASTLGGTYEQYF
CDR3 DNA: TGTGCCAGCACCTTGGGGGGCACCTACGAGCAGTACTTC

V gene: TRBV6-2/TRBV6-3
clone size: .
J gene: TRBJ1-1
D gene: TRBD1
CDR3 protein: CASRTGPGDTEAFF
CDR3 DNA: TGTGCCAGCAGGACAGGGCCTGGGGACACTGAAGCTTTCTTT

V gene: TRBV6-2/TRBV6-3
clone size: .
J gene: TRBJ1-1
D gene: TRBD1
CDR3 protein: CASNPTGGTEAFF
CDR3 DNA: TGTGCCAGCAATCCGACAGGGGGCACTGAAGCTTTCTTT

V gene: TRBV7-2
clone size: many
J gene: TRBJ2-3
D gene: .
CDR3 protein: CASTRSNTQYF
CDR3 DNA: TGTGCCAGCACCCGGTCAAATACGCAGTATTTT

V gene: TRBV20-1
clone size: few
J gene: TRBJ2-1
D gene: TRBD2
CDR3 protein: CSSKLAGVREQFF
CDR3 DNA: TGCAGCTCCAAACTAGCGGGAGTAAGGGAGCAGTTCTTC

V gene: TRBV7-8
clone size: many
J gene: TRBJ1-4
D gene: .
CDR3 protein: CASSLAVRATNEKLFF
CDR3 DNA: TGTGCCAGCAGCTTAGCCGTGAGAGCAACTAATGAAAAACTGTTTTTT

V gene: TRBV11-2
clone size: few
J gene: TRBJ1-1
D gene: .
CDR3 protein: CASSLMSDGQNTEAFF
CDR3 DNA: TGTGCCAGCAGCTTAATGTCCGACGGACAGAACACTGAAGCTTTCTTT

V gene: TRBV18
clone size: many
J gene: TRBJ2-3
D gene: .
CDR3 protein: CASSPLPYARGADTQYF
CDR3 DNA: TGTGCCAGCTCACCACTCCCTTATGCTAGAGGAGCAGATACGCAGTATTTT

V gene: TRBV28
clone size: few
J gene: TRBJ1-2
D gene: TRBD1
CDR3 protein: CASSFQHTGGRNYGYTF
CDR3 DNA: TGTGCCAGCAGTTTCCAACATACAGGGGGAAGAAACTATGGCTACACCTTC

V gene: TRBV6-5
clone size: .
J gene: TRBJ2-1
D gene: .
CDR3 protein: CASSDSESSSYNEQFF
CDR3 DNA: TGTGCCAGCAGTGACTCGGAGTCAAGCTCCTACAATGAGCAGTTCTTC

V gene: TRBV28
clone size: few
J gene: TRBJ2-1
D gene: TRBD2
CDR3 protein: CASSFVASGSSKNEQFF
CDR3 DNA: TGTGCCAGCAGTTTTGTGGCTAGCGGGAGTTCTAAGAATGAGCAGTTCTTC